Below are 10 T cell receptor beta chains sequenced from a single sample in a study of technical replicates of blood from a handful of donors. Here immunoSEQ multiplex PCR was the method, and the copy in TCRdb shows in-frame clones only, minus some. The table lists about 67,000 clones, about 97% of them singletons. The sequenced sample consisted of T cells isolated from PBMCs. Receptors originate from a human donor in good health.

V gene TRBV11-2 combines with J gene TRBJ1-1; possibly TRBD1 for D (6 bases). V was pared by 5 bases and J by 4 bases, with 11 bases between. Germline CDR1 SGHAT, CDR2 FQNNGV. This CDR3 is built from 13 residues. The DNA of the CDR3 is TGTGCCAGCAGCCTGGACAGTGCCACTGAAGCTTTCTTT. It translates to CASSLDSATEAFF.

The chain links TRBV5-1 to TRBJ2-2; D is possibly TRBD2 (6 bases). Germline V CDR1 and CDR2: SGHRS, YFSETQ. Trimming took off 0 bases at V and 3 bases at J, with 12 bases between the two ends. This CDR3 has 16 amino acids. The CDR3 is CASSLAASAHTGELFF. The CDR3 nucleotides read TGCGCCAGCAGCTTGGCCGCTAGCGCCCACACCGGGGAGCTGTTTTTT.

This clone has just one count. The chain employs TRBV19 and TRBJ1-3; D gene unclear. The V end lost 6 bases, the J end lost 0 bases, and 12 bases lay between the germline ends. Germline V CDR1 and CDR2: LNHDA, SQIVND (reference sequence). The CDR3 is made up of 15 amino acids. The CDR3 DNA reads TGTGCCAGTAGCCCTAGAGGGTACTCTGGAAACACCATATATTTT. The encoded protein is CASSPRGYSGNTIYF. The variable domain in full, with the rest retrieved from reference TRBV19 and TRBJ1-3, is DGGITQSPKYLFRKEGQNVTLSCEQNLNHDAMYWYRQDPGQGLRLIYYSQIVNDFQKGDIAEGYSVSREKKESFPLTVTSAQKNPTAFYLCASSPRGYSGNTIYFGEGSWLTVV.

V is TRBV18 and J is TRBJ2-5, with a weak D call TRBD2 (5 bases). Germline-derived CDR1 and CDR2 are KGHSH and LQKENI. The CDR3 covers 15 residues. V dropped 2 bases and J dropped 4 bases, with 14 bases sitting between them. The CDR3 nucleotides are TGTGCCAGCTCACCATCCTTAGTCGAGGGAGAGACCCAGTACTTC. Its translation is CASSPSLVEGETQYF.

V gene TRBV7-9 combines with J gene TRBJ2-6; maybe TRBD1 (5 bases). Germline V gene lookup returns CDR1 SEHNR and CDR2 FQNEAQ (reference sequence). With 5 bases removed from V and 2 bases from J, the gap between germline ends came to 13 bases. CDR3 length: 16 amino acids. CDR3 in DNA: TGTGCCAGCAGCCCCCAGACAGATCCTGGGGCCAACGTCCTGACTTTC. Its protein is CASSPQTDPGANVLTF.

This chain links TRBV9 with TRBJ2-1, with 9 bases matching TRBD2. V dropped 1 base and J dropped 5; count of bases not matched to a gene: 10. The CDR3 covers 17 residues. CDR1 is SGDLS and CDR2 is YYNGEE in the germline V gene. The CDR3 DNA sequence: TGTGCCAGCAGCGTAAGCGTTGGACTAGCGAACCACAATGAGCAGTTCTTC. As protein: CASSVSVGLANHNEQFF.

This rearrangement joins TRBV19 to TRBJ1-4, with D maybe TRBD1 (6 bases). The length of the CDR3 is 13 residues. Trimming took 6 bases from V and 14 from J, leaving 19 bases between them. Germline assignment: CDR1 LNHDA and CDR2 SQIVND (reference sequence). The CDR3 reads CASRDRPNDGLFF. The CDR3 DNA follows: TGTGCCAGTAGGGACAGACCAAATGATGGTCTGTTTTTT.

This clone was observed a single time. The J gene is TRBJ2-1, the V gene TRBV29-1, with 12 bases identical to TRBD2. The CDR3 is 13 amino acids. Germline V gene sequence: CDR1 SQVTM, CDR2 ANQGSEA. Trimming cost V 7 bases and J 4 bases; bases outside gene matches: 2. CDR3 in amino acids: CSATSGRYNEQFF. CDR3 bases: TGCAGCGCAACTAGCGGGAGGTACAATGAGCAGTTCTTC.

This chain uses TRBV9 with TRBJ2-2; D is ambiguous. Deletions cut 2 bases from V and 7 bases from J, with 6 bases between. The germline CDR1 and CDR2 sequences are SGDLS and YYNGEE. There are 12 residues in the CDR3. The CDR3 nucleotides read TGTGCCAGCAGCGTTATTAACGGGGAGCTGTTTTTT. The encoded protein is CASSVINGELFF.

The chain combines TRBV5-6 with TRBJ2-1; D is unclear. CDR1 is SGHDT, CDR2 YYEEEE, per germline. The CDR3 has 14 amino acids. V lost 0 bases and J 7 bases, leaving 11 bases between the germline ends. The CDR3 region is CASSLGAKRNEQFF. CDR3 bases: TGTGCCAGCAGCTTGGGGGCCAAAAGAAATGAGCAGTTCTTC. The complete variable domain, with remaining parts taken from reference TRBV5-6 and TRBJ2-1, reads DAGVTQSPTHLIKTRGQQVTLRCSPKSGHDTVSWYQQALGQGPQFIFQYYEEEERQRGNFPDRFSGHQFPNYSSELNVNALLLGDSALYLCASSLGAKRNEQFFGPGTRLTVL.